This paragraph reports one TCR beta chain. Its antigen is not yet known. No base qualities exist here, and no much larger clone lies one base off it. This entry comes from a study of CD8 T cells in Susac syndrome (dated by TCRdb to the late 2010s). At the level of the whole study: The study used repertoire sequencing to test whether antigen drove CD8+ T cell activation and differentiation in Susac syndrome.

Points the paper makes about the study in general: The TCR sequencing and HLA analysis was acknowledged to have included a relatively small number of individuals.

Peripheral blood CD8+ and CD4+ T cells from healthy donors, Susac syndrome patients and multiple sclerosis patients were profiled using high-throughput TCR beta sequencing. The multiple sclerosis controls were treatment-naive patients whose relapsing-remitting disease, either stable or active, fulfilled the revised McDonald criteria. Bulk CD8+ and CD4+ T cells were purified by magnetic negative isolation, while CD8+ TEMRA cells were enriched using FACS. Blood was collected in EDTA tubes and processed within 24 hours, with PBMCs isolated through density gradient centrifugation. PBMCs intended for TCR sequencing were cryopreserved in liquid nitrogen and thawed later in a water bath at 37 degrees C. Purity of sorted or isolated CD4+, CD8+ and CD8+ TEMRA cells was at least 90%. RNA was extracted using the RNeasy kit, and about 0.45 to 1 ug of the RNA was reverse transcribed with random hexamers. The immunoSEQ multiplex PCR assay, which covers 54 Vbeta and 13 Jbeta segments, was used to amplify TCR beta CDR3 regions. Bias from PCR amplification was corrected by using a synthetic template baseline for primer optimization and for computational correction. The authors' analysis ran thus. Only productive sequences were kept, with reads annotated to V, D and J genes according to IMGT and analyzed in immunoSEQ Analyzer. Clonality was computed as one minus Shannon entropy normalized by log2 of the number of productive unique sequences. For each patient and control, public and private clones were evaluated among the 100 most prevalent clones. Clones were defined as Susac-specific when absent from the healthy and MS cohorts, from fewer than 1,300 published viral clones and from other ImmuneACCESS disease sequences. TCRdb reanalyzed the raw reads on its own, using fastp at Q25 for trimming and MiXCR for clone calling, and kept in-frame beta chains. Rows are combined by CDR3 protein, so each entry shows the most common genes and DNA. These V and J calls are TCRdb output, not the study's own analysis. This sample holds 150,000 to 200,000 distinct CDR3 sequences; almost 96% were observed only once. Roughly 0.095% of the sample is taken by the ten largest.

The source of this sequence is a human donor with multiple sclerosis. The sequenced sample was CD4+ T cells from PBMCs.

At the DNA level, the sequence is TGTGCCAGCAGACTGGGTGTAGTAGGTGAGCAGTTCTTC. Its coded protein is CASRLGVVGEQFF. The chain couples TRBV28 to TRBJ2-1; a confident D gene designation cannot be given. Between the V and J ends, shortened by 6 bases and 9 bases respectively, the junction contains 15 bases. The germline V gene specifies MDHEN as CDR1 and SYDVKM as CDR2. The CDR3 starts with the cysteine, ends with the phenylalanine, and has 13 residues. The sequence is cut down to CDR3 DNA, 39 bases in frame from base 1.